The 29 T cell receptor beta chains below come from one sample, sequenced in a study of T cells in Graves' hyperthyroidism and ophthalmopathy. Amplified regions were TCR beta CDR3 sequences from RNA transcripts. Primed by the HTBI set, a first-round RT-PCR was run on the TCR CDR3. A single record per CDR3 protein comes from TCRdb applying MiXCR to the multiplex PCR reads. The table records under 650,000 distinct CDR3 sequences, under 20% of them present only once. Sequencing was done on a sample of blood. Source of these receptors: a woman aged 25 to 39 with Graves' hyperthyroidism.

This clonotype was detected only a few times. The CDR3 region is CATRSASDTQYF. The CDR3 nucleotides are TGTGCCACCAGATCGGCTTCAGATACGCAGTATTTT. The chain employs TRBV24-1 and TRBJ2-3; no definite D call. The CDR3 spans 12 residues. Trimming removed 7 bases from V and 4 bases from J, with 8 bases in between. CDR1 KGHDR and CDR2 SFDVKD come from the germline V gene.

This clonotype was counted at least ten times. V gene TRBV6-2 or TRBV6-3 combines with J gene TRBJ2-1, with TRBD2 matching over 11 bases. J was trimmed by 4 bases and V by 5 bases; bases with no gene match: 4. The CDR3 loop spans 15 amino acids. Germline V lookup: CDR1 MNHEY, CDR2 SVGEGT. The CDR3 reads CASSQIAGGYNEQFF. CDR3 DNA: TGTGCCAGCAGTCAAATAGCGGGAGGGTACAATGAGCAGTTCTTC.

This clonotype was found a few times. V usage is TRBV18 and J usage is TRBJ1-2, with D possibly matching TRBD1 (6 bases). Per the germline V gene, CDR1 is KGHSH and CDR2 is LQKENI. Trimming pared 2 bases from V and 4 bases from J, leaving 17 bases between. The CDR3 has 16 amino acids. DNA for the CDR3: TGTGCCAGCTCACCATCAGAGGGGGGCATATCCTATGGCTACACCTTC. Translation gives CASSPSEGGISYGYTF.

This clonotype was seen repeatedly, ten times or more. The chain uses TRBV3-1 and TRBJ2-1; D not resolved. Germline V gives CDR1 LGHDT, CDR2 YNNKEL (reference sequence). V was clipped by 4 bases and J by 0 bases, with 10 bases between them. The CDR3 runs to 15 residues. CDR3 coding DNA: TGTGCCAGCAGCCCCTCTAAGAGCTCCTACAATGAGCAGTTCTTC. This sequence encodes CASSPSKSSYNEQFF.

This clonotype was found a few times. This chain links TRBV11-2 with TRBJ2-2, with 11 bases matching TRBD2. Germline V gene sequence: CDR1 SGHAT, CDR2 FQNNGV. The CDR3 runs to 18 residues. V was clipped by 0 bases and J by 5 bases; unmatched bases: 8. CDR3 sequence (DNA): TGTGCCAGCAGCTTAGAACTGGCGCTAGCGGGAGGAACCGGGGAGCTGTTTTTT. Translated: CASSLELALAGGTGELFF. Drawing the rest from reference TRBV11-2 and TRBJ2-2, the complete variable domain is EAGVAQSPRYKIIEKRQSVAFWCNPISGHATLYWYQQILGQGPKLLIQFQNNGVVDDSQLPKDRFSAERLKGVDSTLKIQPAKLEDSAVYLCASSLELALAGGTGELFFGEGSRLTVL.

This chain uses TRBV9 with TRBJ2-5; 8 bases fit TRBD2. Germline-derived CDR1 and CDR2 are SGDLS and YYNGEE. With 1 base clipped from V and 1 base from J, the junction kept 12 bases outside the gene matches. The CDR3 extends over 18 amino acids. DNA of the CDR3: TGTGCCAGCAGCGTAAAAGCGGGGGTCGGCGGGGGCCAAGAGACCCAGTACTTC. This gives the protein CASSVKAGVGGGQETQYF.

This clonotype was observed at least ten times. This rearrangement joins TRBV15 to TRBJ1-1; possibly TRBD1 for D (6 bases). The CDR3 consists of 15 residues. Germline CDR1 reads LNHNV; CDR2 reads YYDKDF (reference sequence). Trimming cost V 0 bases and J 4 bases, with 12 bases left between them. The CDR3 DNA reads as TGTGCCACCAGCAGAGATATGGGAGGGGGCACTGAAGCTTTCTTT. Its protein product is CATSRDMGGGTEAFF.

The CDR3 DNA is TGTGCCAGCAGTTTATGGGCCCTAGCGGAGATTCAAGAGACCCAGTACTTC. This codes for CASSLWALAEIQETQYF. The rearrangement links TRBV28 to TRBJ2-5; 7 nucleotides line up with TRBD2. Germline V gives CDR1 MDHEN, CDR2 SYDVKM. The CDR3 consists of 17 residues. V gave up 0 bases and J gave up 2 bases; unmatched junction bases: 9.

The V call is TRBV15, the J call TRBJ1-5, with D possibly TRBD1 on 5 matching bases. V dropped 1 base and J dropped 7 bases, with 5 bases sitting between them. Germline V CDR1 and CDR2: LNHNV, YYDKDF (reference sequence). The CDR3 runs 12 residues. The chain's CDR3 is CATSRGQQPQHF. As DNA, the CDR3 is TGTGCCACCAGCAGAGGACAGCAGCCCCAGCATTTT.

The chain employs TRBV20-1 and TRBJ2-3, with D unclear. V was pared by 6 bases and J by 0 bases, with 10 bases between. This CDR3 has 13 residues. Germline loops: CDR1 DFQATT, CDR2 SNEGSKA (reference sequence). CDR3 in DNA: TGCAGTGCAGGGCAGACCAGCACAGATACGCAGTATTTT. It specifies CSAGQTSTDTQYF.

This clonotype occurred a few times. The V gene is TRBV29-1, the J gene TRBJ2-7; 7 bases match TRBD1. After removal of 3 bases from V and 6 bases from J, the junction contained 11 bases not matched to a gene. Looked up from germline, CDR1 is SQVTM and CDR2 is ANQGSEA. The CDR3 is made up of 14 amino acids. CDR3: CSVDPTGVRLEQYF. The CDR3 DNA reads TGCAGCGTTGACCCCACAGGGGTTCGTCTCGAGCAGTACTTC.

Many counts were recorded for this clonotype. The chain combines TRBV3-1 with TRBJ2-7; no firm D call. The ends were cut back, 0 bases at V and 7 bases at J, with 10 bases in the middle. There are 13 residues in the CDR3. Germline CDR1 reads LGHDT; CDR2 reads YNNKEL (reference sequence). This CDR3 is CASSQDLVGEQYF. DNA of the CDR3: TGTGCCAGCAGCCAAGACCTCGTGGGGGAGCAGTACTTC.

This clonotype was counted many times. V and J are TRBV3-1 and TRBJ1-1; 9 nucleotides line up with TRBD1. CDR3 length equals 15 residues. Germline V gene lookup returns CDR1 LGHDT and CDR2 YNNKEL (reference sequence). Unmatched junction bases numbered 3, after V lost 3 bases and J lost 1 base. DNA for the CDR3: TGTGCCAGCAGCCAGGGGACAGGGTGGAACACTGAAGCTTTCTTT. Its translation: CASSQGTGWNTEAFF.

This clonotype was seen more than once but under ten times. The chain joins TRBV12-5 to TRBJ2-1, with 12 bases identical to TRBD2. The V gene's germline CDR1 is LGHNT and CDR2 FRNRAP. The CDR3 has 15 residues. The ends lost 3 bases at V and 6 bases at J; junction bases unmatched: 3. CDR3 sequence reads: CASGFGLAGSNEQFF. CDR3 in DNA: TGTGCTAGTGGTTTTGGACTAGCGGGAAGCAATGAGCAGTTCTTC. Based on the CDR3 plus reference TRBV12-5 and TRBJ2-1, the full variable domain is DARVTQTPRHKVTEMGQEVTMRCQPILGHNTVFWYRQTMMQGLELLAYFRNRAPLDDSGMPKDRFSAEMPDATLATLKIQPSEPRDSAVYFCASGFGLAGSNEQFFGPGTRLTVL.

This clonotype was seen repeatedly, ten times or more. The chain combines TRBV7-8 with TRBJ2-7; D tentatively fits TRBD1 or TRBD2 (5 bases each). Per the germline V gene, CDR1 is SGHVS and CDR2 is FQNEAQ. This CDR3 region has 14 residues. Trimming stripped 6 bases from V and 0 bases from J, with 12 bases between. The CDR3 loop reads CASRGVVNSYEQYF. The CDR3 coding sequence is TGTGCCAGCAGGGGGGTTGTTAACTCCTACGAGCAGTACTTC.

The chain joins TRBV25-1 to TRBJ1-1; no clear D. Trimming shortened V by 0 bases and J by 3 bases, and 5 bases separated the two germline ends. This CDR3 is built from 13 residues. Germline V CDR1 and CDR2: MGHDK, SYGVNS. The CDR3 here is CASSEYLYTEAFF. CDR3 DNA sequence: TGTGCCAGCAGTGAATATCTTTACACTGAAGCTTTCTTT.

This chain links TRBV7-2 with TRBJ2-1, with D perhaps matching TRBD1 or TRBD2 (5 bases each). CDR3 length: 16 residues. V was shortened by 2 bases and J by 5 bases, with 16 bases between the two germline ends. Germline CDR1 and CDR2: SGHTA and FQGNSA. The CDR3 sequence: CASSLRVGVNHNEQFF. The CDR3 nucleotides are TGTGCCAGCAGCTTAAGGGTGGGGGTGAATCACAATGAGCAGTTCTTC.

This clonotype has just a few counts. This CDR3 reads CASSPMRGQLDTGELFF. CDR3 DNA sequence: TGTGCCAGCAGTCCCATGAGGGGACAGTTGGACACCGGGGAGCTGTTTTTT. The chain employs TRBV6-2 or TRBV6-3 and TRBJ2-2, with 7 positions matching TRBD1. This CDR3 comprises 17 residues. CDR1 and CDR2 (germline): MNHEY, SVGEGT. V gave up 5 bases and J gave up 3 bases; unmatched junction bases: 12.

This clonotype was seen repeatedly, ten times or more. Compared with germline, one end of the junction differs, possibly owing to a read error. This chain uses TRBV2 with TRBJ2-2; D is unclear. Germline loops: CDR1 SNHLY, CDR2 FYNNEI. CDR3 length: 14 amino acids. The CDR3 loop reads CASSEALNSGELFF. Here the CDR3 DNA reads TGTGCCAGCAGTGAAGCGCTGAACTCCGGGGAGCTGTTTTTT. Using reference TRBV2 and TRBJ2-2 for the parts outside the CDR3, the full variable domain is EPEVTQTPSHQVTQMGQEVILRCVPISNHLYFYWYRQILGQKVEFLVSFYNNEISEKSEIFDDQFSVERPDGSNFTLKIRSTKLEDSAMYFCASSEALNSGELFFGEGSRLTVL.

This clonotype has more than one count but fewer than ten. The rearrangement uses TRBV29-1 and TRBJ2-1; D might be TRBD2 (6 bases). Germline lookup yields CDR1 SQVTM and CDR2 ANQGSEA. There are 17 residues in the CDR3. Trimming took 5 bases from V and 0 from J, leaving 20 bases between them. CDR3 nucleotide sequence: TGCAGCGTTTCCGGGACTGTTGCTTTGAGCTCCTACAATGAGCAGTTCTTC. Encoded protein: CSVSGTVALSSYNEQFF.

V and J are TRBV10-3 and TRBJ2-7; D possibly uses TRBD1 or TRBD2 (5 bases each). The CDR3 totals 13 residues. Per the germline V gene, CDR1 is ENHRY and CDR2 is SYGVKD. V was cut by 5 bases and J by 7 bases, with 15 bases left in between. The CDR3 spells CAISPGRTLEQYF. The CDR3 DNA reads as TGTGCCATCAGTCCGGGACGGACCTTGGAGCAGTACTTC.

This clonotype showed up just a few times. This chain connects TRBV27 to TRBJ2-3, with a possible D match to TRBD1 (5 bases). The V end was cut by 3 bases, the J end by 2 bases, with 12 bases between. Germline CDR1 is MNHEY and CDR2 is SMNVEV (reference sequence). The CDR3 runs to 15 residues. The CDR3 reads CASSFGQRITDTQYF. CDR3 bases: TGTGCCAGCAGTTTCGGACAACGGATCACAGATACGCAGTATTTT.

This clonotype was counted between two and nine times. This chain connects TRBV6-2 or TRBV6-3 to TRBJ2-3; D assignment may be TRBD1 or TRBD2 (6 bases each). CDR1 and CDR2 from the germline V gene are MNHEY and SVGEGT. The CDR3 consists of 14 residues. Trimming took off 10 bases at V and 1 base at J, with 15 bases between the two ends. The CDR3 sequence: CATKRGVGTDTQYF. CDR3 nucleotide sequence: TGTGCCACCAAAAGGGGGGTGGGCACAGATACGCAGTATTTT.

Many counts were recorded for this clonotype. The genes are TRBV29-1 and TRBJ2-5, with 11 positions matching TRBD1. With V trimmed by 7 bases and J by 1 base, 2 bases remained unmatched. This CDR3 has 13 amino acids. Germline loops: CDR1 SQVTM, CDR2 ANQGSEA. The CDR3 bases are TGCAGCGCCGGGACAGGGGGCCAAGAGACCCAGTACTTC. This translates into CSAGTGGQETQYF.

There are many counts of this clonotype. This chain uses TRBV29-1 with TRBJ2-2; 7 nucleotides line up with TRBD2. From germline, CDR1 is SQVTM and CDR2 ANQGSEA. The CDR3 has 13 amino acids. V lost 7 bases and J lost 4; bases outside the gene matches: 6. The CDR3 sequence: CSGGGGFTGELFF. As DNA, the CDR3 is TGCAGCGGTGGGGGAGGGTTCACCGGGGAGCTGTTTTTT.

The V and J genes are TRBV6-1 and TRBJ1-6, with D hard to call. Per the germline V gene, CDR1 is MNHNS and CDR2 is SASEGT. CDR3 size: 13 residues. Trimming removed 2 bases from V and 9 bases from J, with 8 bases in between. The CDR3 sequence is CASSEQFGSPLHF. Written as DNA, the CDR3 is TGTGCCAGCAGTGAACAATTTGGTTCACCCCTCCACTTT.

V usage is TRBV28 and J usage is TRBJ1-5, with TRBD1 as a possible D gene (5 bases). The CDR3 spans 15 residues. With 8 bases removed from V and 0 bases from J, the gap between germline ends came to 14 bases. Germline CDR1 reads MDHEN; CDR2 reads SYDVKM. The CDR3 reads CASGTDPYSNQPQHF. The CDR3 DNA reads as TGTGCCAGCGGGACGGATCCATATAGCAATCAGCCCCAGCATTTT.

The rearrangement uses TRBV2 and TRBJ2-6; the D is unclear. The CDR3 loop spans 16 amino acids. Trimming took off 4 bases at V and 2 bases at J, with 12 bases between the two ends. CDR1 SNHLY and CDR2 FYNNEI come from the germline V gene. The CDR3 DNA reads TGTGCCAGCAGTGCGGCAGGCTGGCCTGGGGCCAACGTCCTGACTTTC. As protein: CASSAAGWPGANVLTF. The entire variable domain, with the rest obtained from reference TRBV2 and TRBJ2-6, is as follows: EPEVTQTPSHQVTQMGQEVILRCVPISNHLYFYWYRQILGQKVEFLVSFYNNEISEKSEIFDDQFSVERPDGSNFTLKIRSTKLEDSAMYFCASSAAGWPGANVLTFGAGSRLTVL.

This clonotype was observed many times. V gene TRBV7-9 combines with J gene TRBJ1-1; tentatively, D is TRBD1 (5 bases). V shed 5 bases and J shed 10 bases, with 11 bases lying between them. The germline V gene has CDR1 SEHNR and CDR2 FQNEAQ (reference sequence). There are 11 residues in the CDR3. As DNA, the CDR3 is TGTGCCAGCAGCCCTGACGGGGGAGCTTTCTTT. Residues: CASSPDGGAFF.